By share, the clone carrying this T cell receptor (beta chain) ranks as medium-sized. The V and J ends lost 8 bases and 4 bases, in that order; junction bases with no gene match: 17. The germline V gene encodes CDR1 MNHNS and CDR2 SASEGT. CDR3 length: 17 amino acids. From the 5' RACE reads, TCRdb called clonotypes with MiXCR, one entry per CDR3 protein. The sample has about 12,000 distinct CDR3 sequences; roughly an eighth are singletons. Time point: sample taken at primary tumor resection. The input material, whole RNA from tumor, nontumor lung or frozen PBMC, was sequenced unsorted. This sample is drawn from a study of spatial heterogeneity in lung cancer.

The chain links TRBV6-1 to TRBJ2-4; 7 positions agree with TRBD1. The sequence derives from a female donor with early-stage non-small cell lung cancer. This specimen was PBMCs, taken at surgery. CDR3 amino acids: CASLPVPSGTAKNIQYF. The DNA of the CDR3 is TGTGCCAGCCTCCCGGTTCCCTCCGGGACAGCAAAAAACATTCAGTACTTC.